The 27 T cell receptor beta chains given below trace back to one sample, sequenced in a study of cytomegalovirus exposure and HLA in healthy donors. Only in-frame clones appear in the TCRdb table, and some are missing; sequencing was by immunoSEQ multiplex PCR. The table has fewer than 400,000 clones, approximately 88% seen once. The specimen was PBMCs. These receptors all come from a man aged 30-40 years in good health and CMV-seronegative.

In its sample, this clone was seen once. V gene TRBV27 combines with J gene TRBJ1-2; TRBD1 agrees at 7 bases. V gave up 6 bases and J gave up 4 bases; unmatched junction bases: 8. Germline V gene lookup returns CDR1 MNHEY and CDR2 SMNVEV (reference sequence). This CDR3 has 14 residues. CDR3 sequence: CASRIETGIYGYTF. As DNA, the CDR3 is TGTGCCAGCAGAATTGAGACAGGGATCTATGGCTACACCTTC.

CDR3: CASSLGTGGPGNQPQHF. The CDR3 nucleotides are TGTGCCAGCAGTCTTGGGACAGGGGGCCCTGGCAATCAGCCCCAGCATTTT. The J gene is TRBJ1-5, the V gene TRBV2; 12 nucleotides match TRBD1. CDR3 length equals 17 residues. V gave up 5 bases and J gave up 2 bases; unmatched junction bases: 7. Germline CDR1 reads SNHLY; CDR2 reads FYNNEI.

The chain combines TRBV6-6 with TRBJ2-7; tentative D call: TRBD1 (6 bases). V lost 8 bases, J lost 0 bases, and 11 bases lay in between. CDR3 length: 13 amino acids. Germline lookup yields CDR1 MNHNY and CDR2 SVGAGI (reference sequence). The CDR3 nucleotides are TGTGCCAGCGCAACAGGGACCTCCTACGAGCAGTACTTC. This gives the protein CASATGTSYEQYF.

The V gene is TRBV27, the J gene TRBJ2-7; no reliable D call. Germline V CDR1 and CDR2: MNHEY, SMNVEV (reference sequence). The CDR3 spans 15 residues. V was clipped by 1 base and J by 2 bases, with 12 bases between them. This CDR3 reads CASSLFGGPPYEQYF. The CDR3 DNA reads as TGTGCCAGCAGTTTATTTGGCGGCCCCCCCTACGAGCAGTACTTC.

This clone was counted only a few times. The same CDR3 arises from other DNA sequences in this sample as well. The CDR3 coding sequence is TGTGCCAGCAGTGAAGGACTCAGGAACACTGAAGCTTTCTTT. This gives the protein CASSEGLRNTEAFF. This chain uses TRBV2 with TRBJ1-1; D gene uncertain. Trimming stripped 1 base from V and 1 base from J, with 7 bases between. The CDR3 extends over 14 amino acids. Germline values: CDR1 SNHLY, CDR2 FYNNEI.

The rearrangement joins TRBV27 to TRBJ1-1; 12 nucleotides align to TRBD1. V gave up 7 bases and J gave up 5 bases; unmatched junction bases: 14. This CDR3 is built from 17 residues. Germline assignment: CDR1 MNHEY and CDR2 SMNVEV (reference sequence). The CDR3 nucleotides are TGTGCCAGCACCCGAGGGTGGGACAGGGGGCTAGGAACTGAAGCTTTCTTT. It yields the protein CASTRGWDRGLGTEAFF.

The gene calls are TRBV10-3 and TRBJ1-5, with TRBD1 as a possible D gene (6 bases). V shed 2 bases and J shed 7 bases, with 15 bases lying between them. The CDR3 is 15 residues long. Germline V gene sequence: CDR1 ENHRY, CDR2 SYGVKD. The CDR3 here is CAISEGTRTGQPQHF. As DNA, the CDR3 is TGTGCCATCAGTGAGGGGACACGTACCGGGCAGCCCCAGCATTTT.

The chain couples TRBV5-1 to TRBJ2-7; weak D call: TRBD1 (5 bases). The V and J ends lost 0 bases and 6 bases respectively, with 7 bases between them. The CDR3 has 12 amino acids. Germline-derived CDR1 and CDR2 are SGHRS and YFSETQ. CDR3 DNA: TGCGCCAGCAGCTTGGCAGGGTTCGAGCAGTACTTC. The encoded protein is CASSLAGFEQYF.

The CDR3 bases are TGTGCCAGCAGCCCCCGGACAGACTCCTACGAGCAGTACTTC. Translated: CASSPRTDSYEQYF. The V call is TRBV7-9, the J call TRBJ2-7; possible D gene TRBD1, 6 bases. V lost 5 bases to trimming and J lost 0 bases, with 11 bases between them. The V gene's germline CDR1 is SEHNR and CDR2 FQNEAQ (reference sequence). The CDR3 has 14 amino acids.

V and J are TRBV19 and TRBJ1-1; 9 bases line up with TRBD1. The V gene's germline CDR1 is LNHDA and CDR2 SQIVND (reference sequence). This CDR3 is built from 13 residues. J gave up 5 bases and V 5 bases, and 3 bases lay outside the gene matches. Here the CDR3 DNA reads TGTGCCAGTAGTTACAGGGGGCAGACTGAAGCTTTCTTT. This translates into CASSYRGQTEAFF.

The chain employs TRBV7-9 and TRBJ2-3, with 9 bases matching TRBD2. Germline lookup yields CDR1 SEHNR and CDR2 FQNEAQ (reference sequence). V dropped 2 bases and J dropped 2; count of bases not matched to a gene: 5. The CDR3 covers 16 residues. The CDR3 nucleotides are TGTGCCAGCAGCTTACCTCTAGCGGGGCTCACAGATACGCAGTATTTT. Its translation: CASSLPLAGLTDTQYF.

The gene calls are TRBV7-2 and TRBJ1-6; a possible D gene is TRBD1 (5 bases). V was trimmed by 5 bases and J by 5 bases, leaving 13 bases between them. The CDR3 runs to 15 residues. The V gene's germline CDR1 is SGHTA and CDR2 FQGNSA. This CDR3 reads CASSPQGENNSPLHF. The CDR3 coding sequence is TGTGCCAGCAGCCCCCAGGGTGAGAATAATTCACCCCTCCACTTT.

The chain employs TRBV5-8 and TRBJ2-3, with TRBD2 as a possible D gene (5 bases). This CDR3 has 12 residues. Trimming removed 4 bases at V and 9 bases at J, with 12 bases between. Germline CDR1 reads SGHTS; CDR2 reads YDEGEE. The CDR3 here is CASSTPRVTQYF. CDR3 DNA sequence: TGTGCCAGCAGCACCCCGAGGGTAACGCAGTATTTT.

The CDR3 sequence: CASVLRQGLALDTQYF. The CDR3 DNA is TGTGCCAGCGTTCTAAGACAGGGTTTGGCGTTGGATACGCAGTATTTT. The chain recombines TRBV2 with TRBJ2-3; 7 nucleotides agree with TRBD1. The junction had 17 bases not matched to a gene; V was cut back by 8 bases and J by 6 bases. Germline lookup yields CDR1 SNHLY and CDR2 FYNNEI. The CDR3 consists of 16 residues.

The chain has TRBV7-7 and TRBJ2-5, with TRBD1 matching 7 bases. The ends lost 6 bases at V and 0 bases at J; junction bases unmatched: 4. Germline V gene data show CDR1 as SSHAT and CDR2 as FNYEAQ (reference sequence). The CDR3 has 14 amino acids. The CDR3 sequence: CASSRDRNQETQYF. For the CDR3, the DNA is TGTGCCAGCAGTCGGGACAGAAACCAAGAGACCCAGTACTTC.

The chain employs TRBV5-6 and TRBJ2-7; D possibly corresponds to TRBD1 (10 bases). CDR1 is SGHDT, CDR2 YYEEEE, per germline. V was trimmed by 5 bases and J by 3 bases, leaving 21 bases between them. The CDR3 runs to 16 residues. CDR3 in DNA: TGTGCCAGCAGGCGGGGGGGACAGGGGTTCCTCTACGAGCAGTACTTC. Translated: CASRRGGQGFLYEQYF. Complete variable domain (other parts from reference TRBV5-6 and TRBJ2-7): DAGVTQSPTHLIKTRGQQVTLRCSPKSGHDTVSWYQQALGQGPQFIFQYYEEEERQRGNFPDRFSGHQFPNYSSELNVNALLLGDSALYLCASRRGGQGFLYEQYFGPGTRLTVT.

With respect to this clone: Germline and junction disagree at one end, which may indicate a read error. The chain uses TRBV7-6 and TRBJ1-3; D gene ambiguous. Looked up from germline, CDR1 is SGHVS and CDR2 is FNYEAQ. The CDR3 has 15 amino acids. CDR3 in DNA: TGTGCCAGCAGCCTAGCGATCGAGTCTGGAAACACCATATATTTT. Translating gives CASSLAIESGNTIYF. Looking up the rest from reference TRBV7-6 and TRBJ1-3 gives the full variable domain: GAGVSQSPRYKVTKRGQDVALRCDPISGHVSLYWYRQALGQGPEFLTYFNYEAQQDKSGLPNDRFSAERPEGSISTLTIQRTEQRDSAMYRCASSLAIESGNTIYFGEGSWLTVV.

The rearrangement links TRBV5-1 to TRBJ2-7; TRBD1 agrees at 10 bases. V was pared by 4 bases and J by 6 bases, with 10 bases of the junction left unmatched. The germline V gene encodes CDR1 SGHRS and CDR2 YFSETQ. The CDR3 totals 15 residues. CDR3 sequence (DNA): TGCGCCAGCAGCAACCGGGACAGGGGTATTGGCGAGCAGTACTTC. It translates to CASSNRDRGIGEQYF.

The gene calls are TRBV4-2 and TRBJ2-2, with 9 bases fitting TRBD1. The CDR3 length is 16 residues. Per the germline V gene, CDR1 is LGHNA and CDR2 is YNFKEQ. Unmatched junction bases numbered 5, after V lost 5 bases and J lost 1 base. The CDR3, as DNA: TGTGCCAGCAGCGGTGCGGGACAGGGGAACACCGGGGAGCTGTTTTTT. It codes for CASSGAGQGNTGELFF.

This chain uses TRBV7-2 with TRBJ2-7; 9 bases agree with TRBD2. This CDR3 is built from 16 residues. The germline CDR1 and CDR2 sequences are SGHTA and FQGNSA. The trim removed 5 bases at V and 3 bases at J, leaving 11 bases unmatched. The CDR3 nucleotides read TGTGCCAGCAGCAGACAGGCGGGGGGGCCGGTCTACGAGCAGTACTTC. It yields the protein CASSRQAGGPVYEQYF.

CDR3 coding DNA: TGTGCCAGCAGCTTTTCTTGGGGCGACGGGGAGCTGTTTTTT. Protein product: CASSFSWGDGELFF. This sequence joins TRBV5-4 and TRBJ2-2; perhaps TRBD1 as D (5 bases). The length of the CDR3 is 14 residues. CDR1 SGHNT and CDR2 YYREEE come from the germline V gene (reference sequence). With 2 bases removed from V and 7 bases from J, the gap between germline ends came to 12 bases.

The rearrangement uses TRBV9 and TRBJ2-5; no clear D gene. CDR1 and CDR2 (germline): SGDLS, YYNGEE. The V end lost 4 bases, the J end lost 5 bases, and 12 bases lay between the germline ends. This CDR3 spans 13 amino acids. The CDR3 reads CASSPPLVETQYF. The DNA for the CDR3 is TGTGCCAGCAGCCCACCCTTAGTCGAGACCCAGTACTTC.

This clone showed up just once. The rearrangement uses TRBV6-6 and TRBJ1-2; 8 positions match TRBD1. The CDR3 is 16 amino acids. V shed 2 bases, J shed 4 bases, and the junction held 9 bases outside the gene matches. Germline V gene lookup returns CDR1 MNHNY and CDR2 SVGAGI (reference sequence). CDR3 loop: CASSYPGQGGGYGYTF. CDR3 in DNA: TGTGCCAGCAGTTACCCCGGACAGGGAGGCGGCTATGGCTACACCTTC.

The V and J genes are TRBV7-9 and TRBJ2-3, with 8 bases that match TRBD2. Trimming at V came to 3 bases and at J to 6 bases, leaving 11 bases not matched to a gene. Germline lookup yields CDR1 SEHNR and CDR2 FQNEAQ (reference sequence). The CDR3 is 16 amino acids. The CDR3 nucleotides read TGTGCCAGCAGCTTTCATCGTAGCGGGGAGTGGGATACGCAGTATTTT. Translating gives CASSFHRSGEWDTQYF. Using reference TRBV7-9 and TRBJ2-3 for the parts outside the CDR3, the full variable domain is DTGVSQNPRHKITKRGQNVTFRCDPISEHNRLYWYRQTLGQGPEFLTYFQNEAQLEKSRLLSDRFSAERPKGSFSTLEIQRTEQGDSAMYLCASSFHRSGEWDTQYFGPGTRLTVL.

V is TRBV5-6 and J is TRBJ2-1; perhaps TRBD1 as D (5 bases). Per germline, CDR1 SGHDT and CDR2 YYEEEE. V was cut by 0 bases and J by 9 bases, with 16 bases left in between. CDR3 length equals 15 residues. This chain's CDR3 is CASSLGVVRVREQFF. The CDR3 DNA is TGTGCCAGCAGCTTGGGGGTCGTCAGGGTTCGTGAGCAGTTCTTC.

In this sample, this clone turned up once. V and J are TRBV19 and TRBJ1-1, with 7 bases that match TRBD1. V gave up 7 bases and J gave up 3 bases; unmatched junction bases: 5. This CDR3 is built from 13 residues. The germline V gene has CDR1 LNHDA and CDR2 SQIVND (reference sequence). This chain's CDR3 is CASKGTGDTEAFF. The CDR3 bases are TGTGCCAGTAAGGGAACAGGGGACACTGAAGCTTTCTTT.

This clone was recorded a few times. CDR3 sequence reads: CASSWGQGVHNEQFF. CDR3 sequence (DNA): TGTGCCAGCAGCTGGGGACAGGGGGTTCACAATGAGCAGTTCTTC. This chain joins TRBV7-9 and TRBJ2-1; 11 nucleotides agree with TRBD1. The J segment lost 5 bases and the V segment lost 4 bases, leaving 4 bases of the junction unmatched. The CDR3 has 15 amino acids. Germline CDR1 reads SEHNR; CDR2 reads FQNEAQ (reference sequence).